What follows are 27 T cell receptor beta chains derived from one specimen sequenced in a study of T-cell memory formation after mild COVID-19. Each CDR3 protein is one row after TCRdb ran MiXCR on the 5' RACE reads. This sample has about 110,000 distinct CDR3 sequences; 15% to 20% occur once, and the top ten carry roughly 6%. The sequencing sample was made of PBMCs or a T cell subset sorted from them (not recorded which). All receptors derive from a man aged 18 to 29 who had mild COVID-19 (a few samples of this study predate the infection). Cell type and time point are not known.

This clonotype came up a few times. The V call is TRBV15, the J call TRBJ2-1, with D possibly matching TRBD1 (5 bases). Trimming pared 0 bases from V and 7 bases from J, leaving 7 bases between. The CDR3 runs to 13 residues. CDR1 is LNHNV, CDR2 YYDKDF, per germline (reference sequence). CDR3: CATSRDQGNEQFF. DNA for the CDR3: TGTGCCACCAGCAGAGATCAGGGAAATGAGCAGTTCTTC.

This clonotype occurred once. This sequence joins TRBV6-5 and TRBJ2-3; TRBD2 might be the D (6 bases). Germline V lookup: CDR1 MNHEY, CDR2 SVGAGI. The CDR3 sequence is 15 residues long. V lost 6 bases and J 0 bases, leaving 13 bases between the germline ends. The CDR3 spells CASRLAGTSTDTQYF. As DNA, the CDR3 is TGTGCCAGCAGATTGGCAGGGACTAGCACAGATACGCAGTATTTT.

J is TRBJ1-3 and V is TRBV5-1; tentative D call: TRBD1 (6 bases). Germline-derived CDR1 and CDR2 are SGHRS and YFSETQ. This CDR3 is built from 15 residues. Trimming removed 5 bases from V and 2 bases from J, with 14 bases in between. CDR3 nucleotides: TGCGCCAGCAGTGCTACAGGGAAAGCTGGAAACACCATATATTTT. Its translation: CASSATGKAGNTIYF.

The rearrangement links TRBV12-3 or TRBV12-4 to TRBJ1-5, with 9 bases aligning to TRBD1. Losses at the gene ends were 6 bases for V and 2 bases for J; bases not matched to a gene: 5. The CDR3 length is 15 residues. CDR3 in amino acids: CASRRQGDGNQPQHF. CDR3 nucleotides: TGTGCCAGCAGGCGACAGGGGGATGGCAATCAGCCCCAGCATTTT.

This chain joins TRBV5-1 and TRBJ2-2; 8 nucleotides match TRBD1. Germline lookup yields CDR1 SGHRS and CDR2 YFSETQ. After removal of 5 bases from V and 3 bases from J, the junction contained 3 bases not matched to a gene. The length of the CDR3 is 14 residues. CDR3 protein: CASRIQGDTGELFF. The CDR3 nucleotides are TGCGCCAGCAGGATACAGGGGGACACCGGGGAGCTGTTTTTT.

This chain joins TRBV20-1 and TRBJ2-3; D remains unclear. The germline V gene has CDR1 DFQATT and CDR2 SNEGSKA (reference sequence). The CDR3 consists of 11 residues. V gave up 5 bases and J gave up 4 bases, with 7 bases separating them. CDR3 residues: CSARWADTQYF. CDR3 sequence (DNA): TGCAGTGCTCGCTGGGCAGATACGCAGTATTTT.

This clonotype appeared many times. The chain combines TRBV6-5 with TRBJ2-7; D gene uncertain. This CDR3 is 11 amino acids long. The germline V gene has CDR1 MNHEY and CDR2 SVGAGI. Trimming removed 5 bases at V and 6 bases at J, with 8 bases between. CDR3 loop: CASSDGSEQYV. The CDR3 nucleotides read TGTGCCAGCAGTGACGGTTCCGAGCAGTACGTC.

The V and J genes are TRBV7-9 and TRBJ2-3, with D unclear. V lost 8 bases and J lost 2, with 2 bases in between. Germline V lookup: CDR1 SEHNR, CDR2 FQNEAQ (reference sequence). The CDR3 runs 10 residues. Here the CDR3 reads CASATDTQYF. For the CDR3, the DNA is TGTGCCAGCGCCACAGATACGCAGTATTTT.

This clonotype was counted many times. The chain uses TRBV7-2 and TRBJ2-7, with 8 bases fitting TRBD1. CDR3 length equals 12 residues. Germline-derived CDR1 and CDR2 are SGHTA and FQGNSA. Germline trimming cut 5 bases from V and 3 bases from J; bases unmatched to any gene: 0. The CDR3 region is CASSGTGYEQYV. The CDR3 nucleotides are TGTGCCAGCAGCGGGACAGGCTACGAGCAGTACGTC.

In its sample, this clonotype was seen a few times. The CDR3 DNA sequence: TGTGCCAGCAGCTTACCCGGGGGATACACCGGGGAGCTGTTTTTT. Its protein product is CASSLPGGYTGELFF. The chain has TRBV7-2 and TRBJ2-2; tentatively, D is TRBD2 (6 bases). The V gene's germline CDR1 is SGHTA and CDR2 FQGNSA. The CDR3 contains 15 residues. Trimming removed 2 bases from V and 3 bases from J, with 10 bases in between.

This clonotype has a handful of counts. V and J are TRBV7-2 and TRBJ2-4; the D is unclear. Germline CDR1 reads SGHTA; CDR2 reads FQGNSA. The V and J ends lost 2 bases and 0 bases respectively, with 8 bases between them. The CDR3 sequence is 15 residues long. The CDR3 region has the DNA TGTGCCAGCAGCTTATGGTCGCTAGCCAAAAACATTCAGTACTTC. It encodes CASSLWSLAKNIQYF.

The genes are TRBV20-1 and TRBJ2-3; 10 nucleotides align to TRBD2. Trimming at V came to 5 bases and at J to 2 bases, leaving 7 bases not matched to a gene. The CDR3 is 15 amino acids. Germline V CDR1 and CDR2: DFQATT, SNEGSKA (reference sequence). CDR3 bases: TGCAGTGCTTTCTCAGCGGGGGGGCTCACAGATACGCAGTATTTT. It codes for CSAFSAGGLTDTQYF.

CDR3 coding DNA: TGTGCCAGCAGTCCTACTAGCGGGGGAGGGGGGACCCAGTACTTC. Its protein product is CASSPTSGGGGTQYF. The chain combines TRBV27 with TRBJ2-5; the match to TRBD2 covers 11 bases. Germline CDR1 is MNHEY and CDR2 is SMNVEV (reference sequence). V dropped 5 bases and J dropped 7; count of bases not matched to a gene: 9. The CDR3 sequence is 15 residues long.

This clonotype was found many times. The chain links TRBV12-3 or TRBV12-4 to TRBJ2-3; D uncertain. The CDR3 covers 13 residues. Trimming removed 0 bases from V and 3 bases from J, with 4 bases in between. CDR3 nucleotides: TGTGCCAGCAGTTTAGCGGCGACAGATACGCAGTATTTT. Translation: CASSLAATDTQYF.

The CDR3 loop is CASSLESGYTGYTF. The DNA for the CDR3 is TGTGCCAGCAGCTTAGAATCGGGGTATACTGGCTACACCTTC. J is TRBJ1-2 and V is TRBV7-2; D is undetermined. The V gene lost 1 base and the J gene lost 7 bases, with 13 bases spanning the gap. From germline, CDR1 is SGHTA and CDR2 FQGNSA. The CDR3 is 14 residues long. Looking up the rest from reference TRBV7-2 and TRBJ1-2 gives the full variable domain: GAGVSQSPSNKVTEKGKDVELRCDPISGHTALYWYRQSLGQGLEFLIYFQGNSAPDKSGLPSDRFSAERTGGSVSTLTIQRTQQEDSAVYLCASSLESGYTGYTFGSGTRLTVV.

The V and J genes are TRBV3-2 and TRBJ2-3; the DNA was not used to check the table's D call, TRBD1. TRBV3-2 is given as a pseudogene. The CDR3 is 14 residues long. CDR3 loop: CASSQGGRGNTQYF. CDR3 nucleotides: TGTGCCAGCAGCCAAGGAGGCAGGGGAAATACGCAGTATTTT.

The chain is built from TRBV7-9 and TRBJ1-1; D perhaps matches TRBD1 (5 bases). This CDR3 is 15 amino acids long. Germline V gene sequence: CDR1 SEHNR, CDR2 FQNEAQ (reference sequence). Trimming took 1 base from V and 5 from J, leaving 14 bases between them. CDR3 bases: TGTGCCAGCAGCTTAGGTGGGGACCCCCGGACTGAAGCTTTCTTT. It encodes CASSLGGDPRTEAFF.

The chain recombines TRBV24-1 with TRBJ2-3; no reliable D call. The germline gives CDR1 KGHDR, CDR2 SFDVKD. This CDR3 spans 13 amino acids. Trimming took 4 bases from V and 4 from J, leaving 8 bases between them. DNA of the CDR3: TGTGCCACCAGTGACGCCGCGTCAGATACGCAGTATTTT. Protein sequence: CATSDAASDTQYF.

This clonotype was counted a few times. The rearrangement uses TRBV5-1 and TRBJ2-3; unclear D gene. The germline V gene encodes CDR1 SGHRS and CDR2 YFSETQ. V dropped 0 bases and J dropped 7 bases, with 6 bases sitting between them. This CDR3 region has 12 residues. The CDR3 region is CASSLDLYTQYF. For the CDR3, the DNA is TGCGCCAGCAGCTTGGATTTATATACGCAGTATTTT. The full variable domain, in which reference TRBV5-1 and TRBJ2-3 provide the parts outside the CDR3, is KAGVTQTPRYLIKTRGQQVTLSCSPISGHRSVSWYQQTPGQGLQFLFEYFSETQRNKGNFPGRFSGRQFSNSRSEMNVSTLELGDSALYLCASSLDLYTQYFGPGTRLTVL.

This clonotype was seen many times. The V and J genes are TRBV5-1 and TRBJ2-5; 8 bases fit TRBD2. The trim removed 5 bases at V and 3 bases at J, leaving 9 bases unmatched. CDR3 length: 15 amino acids. Germline V gene data show CDR1 as SGHRS and CDR2 as YFSETQ. CDR3 bases: TGCGCCAGCAGGAGTGGGGGACTAGTGAAAGAGACCCAGTACTTC. Amino acid sequence: CASRSGGLVKETQYF.

The V and J genes are TRBV15 and TRBJ1-2; tentative D call: TRBD1 (5 bases). Deletions cut 0 bases from V and 2 bases from J, with 10 bases between. There are 15 residues in the CDR3. Per the germline V gene, CDR1 is LNHNV and CDR2 is YYDKDF (reference sequence). CDR3 protein: CATSRDPGDNYGYTF. In DNA form, the CDR3 reads TGTGCCACCAGCAGAGACCCGGGGGACAACTATGGCTACACCTTC.

This clonotype appeared a few times. This chain links TRBV5-5 with TRBJ2-1; 9 nucleotides line up with TRBD2. Germline V gene data show CDR1 as SGHKS and CDR2 as YYEKEE (reference sequence). Trimming at V came to 4 bases and at J to 6 bases, leaving 11 bases not matched to a gene. This CDR3 has 16 amino acids. This chain's CDR3 is CASSPAGGVSVNEQFF. The CDR3 coding sequence is TGTGCCAGCAGCCCGGCGGGGGGGGTCTCTGTCAATGAGCAGTTCTTC.

This clonotype showed up many times. V gene TRBV11-2 combines with J gene TRBJ1-1; D remains unclear. The V end lost 8 bases, the J end lost 11 bases, and 21 bases lay between the germline ends. Germline V lookup: CDR1 SGHAT, CDR2 FQNNGV. The CDR3 runs to 13 residues. The CDR3 DNA sequence: TGTGCCAGCGGCATTCAGGAGGCTTTAGGGGCTTTCTTT. Translated, it gives CASGIQEALGAFF.

The rearrangement links TRBV20-1 to TRBJ2-7; 9 positions match TRBD1. The CDR3 is 15 amino acids. Germline V gene lookup returns CDR1 DFQATT and CDR2 SNEGSKA (reference sequence). V trimming: 3 bases; J trimming: 2 bases; junction bases outside the gene matches: 8. The CDR3 reads CSASSARDRAYEQYV. CDR3 DNA sequence: TGCAGTGCTAGTTCAGCCCGGGACAGGGCCTACGAGCAGTACGTC.

The gene calls are TRBV6-2 or TRBV6-3 and TRBJ1-1, with D uncertain. The CDR3 is made up of 13 amino acids. The germline V and J ends were trimmed by 2 bases and 1 base, with 5 bases remaining between them. Per the germline V gene, CDR1 is MNHEY and CDR2 is SVGEGT. CDR3 nucleotides: TGTGCCAGCAGTTACAGGGCGAACACTGAAGCTTTCTTT. This encodes CASSYRANTEAFF.

The J gene is TRBJ2-5, the V gene TRBV21-1; whether TRBD2, the table's D call, matches the DNA was not checked. TRBV21-1 is a known pseudogene. This CDR3 has 15 amino acids. CDR3 residues: CASIYPGLVRETQYF. In DNA, the CDR3 is TGTGCCAGCATCTACCCGGGACTAGTGCGTGAGACCCAGTACTTC.

In this sample, this clonotype turned up a few times. The chain links TRBV6-6 to TRBJ1-5, with D possibly TRBD1 on 6 matching bases. The V gene's germline CDR1 is MNHNY and CDR2 SVGAGI (reference sequence). The CDR3 has 16 residues. Trimming cost V 4 bases and J 1 base, with 14 bases left between them. In nucleotides, the CDR3 is TGTGCCAGCAGTTTAAGGGGGAAGGGGAGCAATCAGCCCCAGCATTTT. It translates to CASSLRGKGSNQPQHF.